This T cell receptor beta chain was identified in a study of response to subunit inactivated influenza vaccine. Trimming cost V 2 bases and J 6 bases, with 8 bases left between them. This CDR3 spans 14 amino acids. Germline values: CDR1 SNHLY, CDR2 FYNNEI. Each CDR3 protein is one row after TCRdb ran MiXCR on the RT-PCR reads. This table has just over 300,000 distinct CDR3 sequences, approximately 23% appearing once. This clonotype came up a few times. This sequence originates from a man aged 50 to 75 who received an inactivated influenza vaccine. V usage is TRBV2 and J usage is TRBJ1-6; D ambiguous. Sequencing used PBMCs from blood, obtained around 22 months after vaccination. In DNA, the CDR3 is TGTGCCAGCAGTGAACGACGGTTTAATTCACCCCTCCACTTT. This gives the protein CASSERRFNSPLHF. The complete variable domain, with remaining parts taken from reference TRBV2 and TRBJ1-6, reads EPEVTQTPSHQVTQMGQEVILRCVPISNHLYFYWYRQILGQKVEFLVSFYNNEISEKSEIFDDQFSVERPDGSNFTLKIRSTKLEDSAMYFCASSERRFNSPLHFGNGTRLTVT.